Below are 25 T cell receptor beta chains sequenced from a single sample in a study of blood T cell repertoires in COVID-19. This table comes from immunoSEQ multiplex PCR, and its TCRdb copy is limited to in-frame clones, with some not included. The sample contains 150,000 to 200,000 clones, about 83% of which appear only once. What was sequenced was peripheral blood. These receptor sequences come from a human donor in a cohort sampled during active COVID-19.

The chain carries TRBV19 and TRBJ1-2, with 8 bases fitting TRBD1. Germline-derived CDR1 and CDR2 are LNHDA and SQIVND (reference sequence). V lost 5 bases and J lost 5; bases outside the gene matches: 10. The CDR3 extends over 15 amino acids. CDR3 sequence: CASSSRDRSQYGYTF. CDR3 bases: TGTGCCAGTAGTTCCCGGGACAGGAGCCAGTATGGCTACACCTTC.

The CDR3 DNA reads TGTGCCAGCAGCTTAGGGACTGAGTACGAGCAGTACTTC. It specifies CASSLGTEYEQYF. This sequence joins TRBV11-3 and TRBJ2-7, with a weak D call TRBD2 (5 bases). This CDR3 region has 13 residues. Between the trimmed V and J ends, which lost 1 base and 4 bases, there was a span of 8 bases. Germline V gene data show CDR1 as SGHNT and CDR2 as YENEEA.

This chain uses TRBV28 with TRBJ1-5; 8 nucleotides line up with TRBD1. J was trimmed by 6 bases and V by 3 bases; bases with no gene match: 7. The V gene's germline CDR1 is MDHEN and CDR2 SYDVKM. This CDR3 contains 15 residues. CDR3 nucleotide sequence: TGTGCCAGCAGTTTTTATCGACAGGGGACTCAGCCCCAGCATTTT. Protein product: CASSFYRQGTQPQHF.

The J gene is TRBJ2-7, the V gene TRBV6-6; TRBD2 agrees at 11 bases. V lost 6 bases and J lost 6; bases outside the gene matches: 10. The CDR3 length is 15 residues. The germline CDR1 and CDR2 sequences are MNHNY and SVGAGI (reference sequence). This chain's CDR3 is CASRPTSGSKGEQYF. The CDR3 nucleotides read TGTGCCAGCAGGCCCACTAGCGGGAGTAAGGGCGAGCAGTACTTC.

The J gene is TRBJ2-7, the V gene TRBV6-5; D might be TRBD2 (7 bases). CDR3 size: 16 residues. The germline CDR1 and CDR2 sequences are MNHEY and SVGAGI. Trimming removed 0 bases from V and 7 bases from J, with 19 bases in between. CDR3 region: CASSYSKEGGLKEQYF. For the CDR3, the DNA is TGTGCCAGCAGTTACTCGAAGGAGGGGGGGCTGAAAGAGCAGTACTTC.

The CDR3 DNA reads TGTGCCAGCAGCTTGGTGACAGGCAAGGGACATAGCAATCAGCCCCAGCATTTT. Protein: CASSLVTGKGHSNQPQHF. V usage is TRBV7-9 and J usage is TRBJ1-5; tentatively, D is TRBD1 (6 bases). The V gene lost 3 bases and the J gene lost 0 bases, with 18 bases spanning the gap. This CDR3 has 18 amino acids. Germline CDR1 and CDR2: SEHNR and FQNEAQ (reference sequence). Combining the CDR3 with reference TRBV7-9 and TRBJ1-5 gives the whole variable domain DTGVSQNPRHKITKRGQNVTFRCDPISEHNRLYWYRQTLGQGPEFLTYFQNEAQLEKSRLLSDRFSAERPKGSFSTLEIQRTEQGDSAMYLCASSLVTGKGHSNQPQHFGDGTRLSIL.

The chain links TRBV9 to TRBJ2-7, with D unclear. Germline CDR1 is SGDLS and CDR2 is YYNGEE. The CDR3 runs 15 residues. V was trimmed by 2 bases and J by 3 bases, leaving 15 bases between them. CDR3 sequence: CASSVSAEPFYEQYF. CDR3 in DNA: TGTGCCAGCAGCGTTTCGGCGGAGCCCTTCTACGAGCAGTACTTC.

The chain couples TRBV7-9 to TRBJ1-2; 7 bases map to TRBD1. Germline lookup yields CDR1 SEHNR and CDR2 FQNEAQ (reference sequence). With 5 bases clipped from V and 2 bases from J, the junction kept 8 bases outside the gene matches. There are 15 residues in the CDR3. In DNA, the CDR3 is TGTGCCAGCAGCCCGCCGGGACAGATAAACTATGGCTACACCTTC. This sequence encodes CASSPPGQINYGYTF.

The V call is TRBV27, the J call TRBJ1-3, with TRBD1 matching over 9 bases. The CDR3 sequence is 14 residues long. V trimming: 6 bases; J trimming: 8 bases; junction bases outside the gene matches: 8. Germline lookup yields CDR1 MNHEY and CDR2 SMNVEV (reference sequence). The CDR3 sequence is CASRRTGALDTIYF. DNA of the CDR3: TGTGCCAGCAGGAGGACAGGGGCCCTGGACACCATATATTTT.

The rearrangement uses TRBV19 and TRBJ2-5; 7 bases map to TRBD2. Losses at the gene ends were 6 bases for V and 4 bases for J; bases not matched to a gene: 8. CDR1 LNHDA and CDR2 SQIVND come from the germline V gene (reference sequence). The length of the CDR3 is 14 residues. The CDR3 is CASRRGELAETQYF. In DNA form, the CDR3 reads TGTGCCAGTAGACGGGGGGAATTGGCAGAGACCCAGTACTTC.

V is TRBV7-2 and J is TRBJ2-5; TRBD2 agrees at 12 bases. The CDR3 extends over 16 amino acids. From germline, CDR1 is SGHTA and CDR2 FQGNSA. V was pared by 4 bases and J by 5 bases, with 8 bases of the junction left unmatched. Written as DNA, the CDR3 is TGTGCCAGCAGCTCCTCTAGCGGGGGGGGTTGGGAGACCCAGTACTTC. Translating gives CASSSSSGGGWETQYF.

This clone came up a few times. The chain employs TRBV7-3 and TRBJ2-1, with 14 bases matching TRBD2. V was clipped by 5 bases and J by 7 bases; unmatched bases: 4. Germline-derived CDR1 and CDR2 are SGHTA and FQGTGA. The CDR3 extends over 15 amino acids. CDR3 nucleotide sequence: TGTGCCAGCAGCGCGACTAGCGGGGGGGCGAATGAGCAGTTCTTC. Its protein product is CASSATSGGANEQFF.

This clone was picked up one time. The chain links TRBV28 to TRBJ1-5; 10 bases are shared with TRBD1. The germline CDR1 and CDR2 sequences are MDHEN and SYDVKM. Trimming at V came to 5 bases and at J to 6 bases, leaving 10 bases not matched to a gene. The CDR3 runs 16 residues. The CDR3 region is CASSTRTGGTGQPQHF. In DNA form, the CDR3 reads TGTGCCAGCAGTACCCGGACAGGGGGGACAGGTCAGCCCCAGCATTTT.

The CDR3 nucleotides read TGTGCCAGCAGCTTAGTAGCTCTTAGCTCCTACGAGCAGTACTTC. Protein: CASSLVALSSYEQYF. V gene TRBV7-2 combines with J gene TRBJ2-7; the D is unclear. The germline V and J ends were trimmed by 1 base and 0 bases, with 10 bases remaining between them. Germline values: CDR1 SGHTA, CDR2 FQGNSA. CDR3 length: 15 amino acids.

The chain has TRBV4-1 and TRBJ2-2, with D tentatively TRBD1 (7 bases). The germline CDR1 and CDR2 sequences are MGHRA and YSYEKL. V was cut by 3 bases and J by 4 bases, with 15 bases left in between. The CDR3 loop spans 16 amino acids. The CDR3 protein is CASSQGGAGGTGELFF. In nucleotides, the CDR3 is TGCGCCAGCAGCCAGGGGGGTGCAGGGGGCACCGGGGAGCTGTTTTTT.

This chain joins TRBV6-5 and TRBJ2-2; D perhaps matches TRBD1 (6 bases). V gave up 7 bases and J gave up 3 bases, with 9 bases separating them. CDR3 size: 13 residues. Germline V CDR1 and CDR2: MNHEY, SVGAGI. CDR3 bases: TGTGCCAGCATCCCAGGGGACACCGGGGAGCTGTTTTTT. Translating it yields CASIPGDTGELFF.

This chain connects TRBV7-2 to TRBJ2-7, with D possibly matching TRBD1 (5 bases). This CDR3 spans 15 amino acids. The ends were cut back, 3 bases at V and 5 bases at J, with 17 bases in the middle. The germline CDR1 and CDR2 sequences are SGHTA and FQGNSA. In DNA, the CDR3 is TGTGCCAGCAGCTTCTGGGGCCAGGGCGGCGACGAGCAGTACTTC. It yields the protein CASSFWGQGGDEQYF.

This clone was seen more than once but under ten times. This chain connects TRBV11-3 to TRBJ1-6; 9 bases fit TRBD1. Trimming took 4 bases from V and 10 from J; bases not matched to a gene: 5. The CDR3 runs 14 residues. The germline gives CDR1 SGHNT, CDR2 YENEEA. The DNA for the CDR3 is TGTGCCAGCAGCTCCGGGACAGGGAGCTCACCCCTCCACTTT. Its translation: CASSSGTGSSPLHF.

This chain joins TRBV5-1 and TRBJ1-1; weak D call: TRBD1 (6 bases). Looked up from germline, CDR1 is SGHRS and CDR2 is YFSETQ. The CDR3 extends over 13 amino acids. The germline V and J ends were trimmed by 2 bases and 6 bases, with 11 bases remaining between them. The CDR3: CASSFGQRSEAFF. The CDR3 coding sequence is TGCGCCAGCAGCTTCGGACAGAGGTCTGAAGCTTTCTTT.

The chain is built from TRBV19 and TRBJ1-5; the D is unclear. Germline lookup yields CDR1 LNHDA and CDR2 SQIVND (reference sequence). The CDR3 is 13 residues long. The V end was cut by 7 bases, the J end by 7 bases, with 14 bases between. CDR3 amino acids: CASIGLGGQPQHF. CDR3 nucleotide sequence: TGTGCCAGTATCGGCCTCGGAGGACAGCCCCAGCATTTT.

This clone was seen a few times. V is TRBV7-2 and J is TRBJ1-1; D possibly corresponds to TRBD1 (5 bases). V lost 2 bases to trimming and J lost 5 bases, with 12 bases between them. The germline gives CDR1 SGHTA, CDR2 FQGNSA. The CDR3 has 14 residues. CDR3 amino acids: CASSLSGAGTEAFF. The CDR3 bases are TGTGCCAGCAGCTTATCTGGGGCCGGAACTGAAGCTTTCTTT.

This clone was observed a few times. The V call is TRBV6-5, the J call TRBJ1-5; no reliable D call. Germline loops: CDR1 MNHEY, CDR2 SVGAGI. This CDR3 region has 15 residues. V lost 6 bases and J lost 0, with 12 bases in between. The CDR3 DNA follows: TGTGCCAGCAGGTGGAGTGCCGATAGCAATCAGCCCCAGCATTTT. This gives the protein CASRWSADSNQPQHF.

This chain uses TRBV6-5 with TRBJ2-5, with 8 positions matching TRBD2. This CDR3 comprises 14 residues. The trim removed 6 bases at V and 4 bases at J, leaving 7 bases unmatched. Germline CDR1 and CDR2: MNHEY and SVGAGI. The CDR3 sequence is CASRSSGWTETQYF. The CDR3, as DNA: TGTGCCAGCAGGTCTAGCGGGTGGACAGAGACCCAGTACTTC.

The chain's CDR3 is CASSPGLAGGYEQYF. As DNA, the CDR3 is TGCGCCAGCAGCCCAGGACTAGCGGGGGGCTACGAGCAGTACTTC. The chain links TRBV5-1 to TRBJ2-7; 14 positions agree with TRBD2. Germline CDR1 reads SGHRS; CDR2 reads YFSETQ. This CDR3 has 15 residues. V shed 4 bases, J shed 3 bases, and the junction held 3 bases outside the gene matches.

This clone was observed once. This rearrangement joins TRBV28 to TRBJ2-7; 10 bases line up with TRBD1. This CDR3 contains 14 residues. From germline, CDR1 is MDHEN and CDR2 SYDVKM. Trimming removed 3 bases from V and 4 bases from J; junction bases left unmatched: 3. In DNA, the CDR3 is TGTGCCAGCAGTTTTGGGGGACAGGGGTACGAGCAGTACTTC. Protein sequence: CASSFGGQGYEQYF.